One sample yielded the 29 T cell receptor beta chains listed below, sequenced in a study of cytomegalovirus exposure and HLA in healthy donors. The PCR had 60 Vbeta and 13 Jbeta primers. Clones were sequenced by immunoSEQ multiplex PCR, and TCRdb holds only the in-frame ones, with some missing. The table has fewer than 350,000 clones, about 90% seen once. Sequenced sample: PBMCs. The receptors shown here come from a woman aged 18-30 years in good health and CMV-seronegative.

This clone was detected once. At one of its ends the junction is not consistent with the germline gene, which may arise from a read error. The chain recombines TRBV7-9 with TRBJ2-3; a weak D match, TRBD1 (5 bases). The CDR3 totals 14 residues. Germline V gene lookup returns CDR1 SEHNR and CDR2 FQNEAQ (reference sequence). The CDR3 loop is CSSSPGHGTDTQYF. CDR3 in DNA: TGTTCCAGCAGCCCCGGACATGGCACAGATACGCAGTATTTT.

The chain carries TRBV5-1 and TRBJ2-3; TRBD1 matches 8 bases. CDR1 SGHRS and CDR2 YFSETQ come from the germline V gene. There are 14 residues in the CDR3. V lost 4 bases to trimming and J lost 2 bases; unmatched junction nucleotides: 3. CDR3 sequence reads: CASSLDRVTDTQYF. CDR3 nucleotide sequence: TGCGCCAGCAGCCTGGACAGGGTCACAGATACGCAGTATTTT.

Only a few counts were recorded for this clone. The CDR3 region is CAIGAGLAGYEQYF. DNA of the CDR3: TGTGCCATCGGAGCGGGACTAGCGGGCTACGAGCAGTACTTC. The J gene is TRBJ2-5, the V gene TRBV10-3, with 12 positions matching TRBD2. The J call may be incorrect, as the DNA end agrees better with TRBJ2-7. The CDR3 covers 14 residues. CDR1 and CDR2 from the germline V gene are ENHRY and SYGVKD.

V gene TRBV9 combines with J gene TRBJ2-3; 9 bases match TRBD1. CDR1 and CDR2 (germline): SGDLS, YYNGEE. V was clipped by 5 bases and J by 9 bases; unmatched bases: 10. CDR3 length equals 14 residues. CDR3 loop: CASRTGTGSNTQYF. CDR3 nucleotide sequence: TGTGCCAGCAGAACCGGGACAGGGTCTAACACGCAGTATTTT.

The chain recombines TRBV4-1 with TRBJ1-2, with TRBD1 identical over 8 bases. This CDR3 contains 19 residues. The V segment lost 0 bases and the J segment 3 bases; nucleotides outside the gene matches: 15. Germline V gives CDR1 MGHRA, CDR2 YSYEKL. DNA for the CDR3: TGCGCCAGCAGCCAAGATTCCCCGGGACAGGTCTCCTTTTACTATGGCTACACCTTC. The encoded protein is CASSQDSPGQVSFYYGYTF.

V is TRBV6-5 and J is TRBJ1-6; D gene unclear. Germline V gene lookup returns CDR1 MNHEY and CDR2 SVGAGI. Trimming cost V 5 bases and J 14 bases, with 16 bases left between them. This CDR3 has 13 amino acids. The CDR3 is CASSPDHSRALHF. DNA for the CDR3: TGTGCCAGCAGTCCTGACCACTCCCGGGCCCTCCACTTT.

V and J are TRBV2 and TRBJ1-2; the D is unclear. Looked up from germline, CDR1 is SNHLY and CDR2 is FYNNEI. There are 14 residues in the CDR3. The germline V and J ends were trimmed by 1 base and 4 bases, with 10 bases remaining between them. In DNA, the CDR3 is TGTGCCAGCAGTGAAGTTGAGGGAAGCTATGGCTACACCTTC. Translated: CASSEVEGSYGYTF.

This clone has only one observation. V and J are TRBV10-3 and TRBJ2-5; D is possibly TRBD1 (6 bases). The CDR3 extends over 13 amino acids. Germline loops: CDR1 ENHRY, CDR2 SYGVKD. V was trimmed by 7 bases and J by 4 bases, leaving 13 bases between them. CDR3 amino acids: CAIKGQTLETQYF. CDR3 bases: TGTGCCATCAAAGGACAGACCCTAGAGACCCAGTACTTC.

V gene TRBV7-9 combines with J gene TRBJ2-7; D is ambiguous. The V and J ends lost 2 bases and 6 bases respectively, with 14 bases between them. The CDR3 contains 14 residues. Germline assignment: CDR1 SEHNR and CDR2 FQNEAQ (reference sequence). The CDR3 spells CASSLISKVSEQYF. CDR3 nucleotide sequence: TGTGCCAGCAGCTTAATCAGTAAAGTTTCCGAGCAGTACTTC.

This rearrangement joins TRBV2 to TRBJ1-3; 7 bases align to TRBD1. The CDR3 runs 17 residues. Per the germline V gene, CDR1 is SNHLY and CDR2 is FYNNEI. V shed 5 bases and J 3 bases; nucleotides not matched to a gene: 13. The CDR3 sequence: CASSTRDSGASGNTIYF. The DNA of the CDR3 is TGTGCCAGCAGTACCCGGGACAGCGGCGCCAGTGGAAACACCATATATTTT.

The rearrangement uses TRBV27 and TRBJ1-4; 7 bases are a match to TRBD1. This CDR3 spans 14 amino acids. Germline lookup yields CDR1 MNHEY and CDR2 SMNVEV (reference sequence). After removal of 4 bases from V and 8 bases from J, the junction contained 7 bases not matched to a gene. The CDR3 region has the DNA TGTGCCAGCAGTTCAGGGGGGTCGGAGGAAAAACTGTTTTTT. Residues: CASSSGGSEEKLFF. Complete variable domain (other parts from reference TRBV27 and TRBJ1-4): EAQVTQNPRYLITVTGKKLTVTCSQNMNHEYMSWYRQDPGLGLRQIYYSMNVEVTDKGDVPEGYKVSRKEKRNFPLILESPSPNQTSLYFCASSSGGSEEKLFFGSGTQLSVL.

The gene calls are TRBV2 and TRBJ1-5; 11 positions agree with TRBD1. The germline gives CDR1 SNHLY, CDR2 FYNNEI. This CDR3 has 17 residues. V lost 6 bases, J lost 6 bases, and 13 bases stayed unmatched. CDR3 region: CASRDRGLVGIGQPQHF. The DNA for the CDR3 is TGTGCCAGCAGGGACAGGGGGCTAGTCGGCATCGGTCAGCCCCAGCATTTT.

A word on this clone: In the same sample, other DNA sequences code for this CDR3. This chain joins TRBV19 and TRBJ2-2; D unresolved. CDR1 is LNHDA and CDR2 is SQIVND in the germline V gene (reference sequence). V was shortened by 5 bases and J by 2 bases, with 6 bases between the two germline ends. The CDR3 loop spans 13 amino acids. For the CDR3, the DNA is TGTGCCAGTAGTCCCCGTAACACCGGGGAGCTGTTTTTT. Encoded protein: CASSPRNTGELFF.

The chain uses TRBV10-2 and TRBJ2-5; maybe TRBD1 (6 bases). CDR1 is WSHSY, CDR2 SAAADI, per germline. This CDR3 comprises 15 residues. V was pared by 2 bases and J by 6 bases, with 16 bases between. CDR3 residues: CASSEGEIRGKTQYF. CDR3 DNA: TGCGCCAGCAGTGAGGGGGAGATTAGGGGGAAGACCCAGTACTTC.

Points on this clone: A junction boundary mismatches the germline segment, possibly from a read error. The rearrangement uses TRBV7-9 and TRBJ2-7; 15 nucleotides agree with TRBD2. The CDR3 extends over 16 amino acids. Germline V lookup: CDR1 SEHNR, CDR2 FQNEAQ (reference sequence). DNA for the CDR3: TGTTCCAGCAGCCCTGGACTAGCGGGGGGGCCGTGGGAGCAGTACTTC. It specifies CSSSPGLAGGPWEQYF.

The chain's CDR3 is CASSEGTGGSPLHF. DNA for the CDR3: TGTGCCAGCAGTGAAGGGACAGGGGGTTCACCCCTCCACTTT. The chain links TRBV6-1 to TRBJ1-6; 10 bases line up with TRBD1. J gave up 9 bases and V 1 base, and 0 bases lay outside the gene matches. Looked up from germline, CDR1 is MNHNS and CDR2 is SASEGT. The CDR3 has 14 residues.

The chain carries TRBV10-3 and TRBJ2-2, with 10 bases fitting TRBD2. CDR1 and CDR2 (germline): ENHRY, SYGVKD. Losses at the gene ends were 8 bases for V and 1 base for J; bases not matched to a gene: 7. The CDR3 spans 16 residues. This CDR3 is CAIRASGGLNTGELFF. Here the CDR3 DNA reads TGTGCCATCCGCGCTAGCGGGGGATTGAACACCGGGGAGCTGTTTTTT.

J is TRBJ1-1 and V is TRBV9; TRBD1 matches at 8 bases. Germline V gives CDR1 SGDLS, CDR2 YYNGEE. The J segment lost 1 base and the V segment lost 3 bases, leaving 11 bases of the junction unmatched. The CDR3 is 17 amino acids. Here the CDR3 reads CASSAKQGEESNTEAFF. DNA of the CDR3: TGTGCCAGCAGCGCAAAACAGGGGGAAGAGTCGAACACTGAAGCTTTCTTT.

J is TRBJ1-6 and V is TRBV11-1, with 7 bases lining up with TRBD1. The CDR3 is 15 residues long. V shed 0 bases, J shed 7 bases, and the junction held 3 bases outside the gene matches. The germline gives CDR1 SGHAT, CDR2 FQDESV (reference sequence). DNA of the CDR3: TGTGCCAGCAGCTTAGCGACAGGGATCAATTCACCCCTCCACTTT. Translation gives CASSLATGINSPLHF.

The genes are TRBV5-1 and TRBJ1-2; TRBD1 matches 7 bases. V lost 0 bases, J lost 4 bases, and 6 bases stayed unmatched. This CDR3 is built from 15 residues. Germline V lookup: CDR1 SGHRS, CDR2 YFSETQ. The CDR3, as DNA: TGCGCCAGCAGCTTGGAGGGACAGACCGCCTATGGCTACACCTTC. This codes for CASSLEGQTAYGYTF. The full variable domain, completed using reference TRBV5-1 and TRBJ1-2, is KAGVTQTPRYLIKTRGQQVTLSCSPISGHRSVSWYQQTPGQGLQFLFEYFSETQRNKGNFPGRFSGRQFSNSRSEMNVSTLELGDSALYLCASSLEGQTAYGYTFGSGTRLTVV.

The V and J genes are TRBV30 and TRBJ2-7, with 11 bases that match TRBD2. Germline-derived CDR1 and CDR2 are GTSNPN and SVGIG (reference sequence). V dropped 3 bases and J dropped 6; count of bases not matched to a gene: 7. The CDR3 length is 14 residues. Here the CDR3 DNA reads TGTGCCTGGAGAGGTAGCGGGGGGGCCGCCGAGCAGTACTTC. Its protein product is CAWRGSGGAAEQYF.

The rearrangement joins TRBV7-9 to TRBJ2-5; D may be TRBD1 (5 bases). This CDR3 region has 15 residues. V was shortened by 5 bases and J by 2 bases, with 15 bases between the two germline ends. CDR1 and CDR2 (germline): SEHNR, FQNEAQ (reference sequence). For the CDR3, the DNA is TGTGCCAGCAGCCCTCAGACAGACCGGCAAGAGACCCAGTACTTC. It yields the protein CASSPQTDRQETQYF.

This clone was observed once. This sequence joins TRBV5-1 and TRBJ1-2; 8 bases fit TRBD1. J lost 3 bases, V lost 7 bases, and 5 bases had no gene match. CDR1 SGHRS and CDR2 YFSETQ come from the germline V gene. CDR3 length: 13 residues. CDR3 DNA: TGCGCCAGCGCCCTGGGACAGGACTATGGCTACACCTTC. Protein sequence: CASALGQDYGYTF.

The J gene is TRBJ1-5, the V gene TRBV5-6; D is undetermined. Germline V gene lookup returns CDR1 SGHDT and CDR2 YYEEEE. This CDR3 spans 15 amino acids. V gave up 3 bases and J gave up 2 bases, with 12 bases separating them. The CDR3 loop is CASSYSEYGNQPQHF. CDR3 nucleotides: TGTGCCAGCAGCTATTCGGAGTACGGCAATCAGCCCCAGCATTTT.

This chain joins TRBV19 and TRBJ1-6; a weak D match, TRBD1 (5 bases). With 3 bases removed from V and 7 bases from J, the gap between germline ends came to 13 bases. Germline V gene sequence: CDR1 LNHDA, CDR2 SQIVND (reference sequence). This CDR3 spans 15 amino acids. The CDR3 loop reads CASSMPGAGNSPLHF. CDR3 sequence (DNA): TGTGCCAGTAGTATGCCCGGGGCGGGGAATTCACCCCTCCACTTT. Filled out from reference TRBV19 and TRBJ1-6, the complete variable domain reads DGGITQSPKYLFRKEGQNVTLSCEQNLNHDAMYWYRQDPGQGLRLIYYSQIVNDFQKGDIAEGYSVSREKKESFPLTVTSAQKNPTAFYLCASSMPGAGNSPLHFGNGTRLTVT.

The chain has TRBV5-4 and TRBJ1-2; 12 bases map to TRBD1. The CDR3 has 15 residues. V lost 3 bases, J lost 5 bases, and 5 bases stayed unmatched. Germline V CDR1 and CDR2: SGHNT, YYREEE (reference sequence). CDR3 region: CASSWGQGAQYGYTF. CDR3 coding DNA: TGTGCCAGCAGCTGGGGACAGGGGGCGCAGTATGGCTACACCTTC.

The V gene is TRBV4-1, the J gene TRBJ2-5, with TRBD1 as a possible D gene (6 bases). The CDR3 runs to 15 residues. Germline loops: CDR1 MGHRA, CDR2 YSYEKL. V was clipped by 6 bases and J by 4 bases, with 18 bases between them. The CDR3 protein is CASRLLGRGGETQYF. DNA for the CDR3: TGCGCCAGCAGACTACTAGGCAGGGGTGGAGAGACCCAGTACTTC.

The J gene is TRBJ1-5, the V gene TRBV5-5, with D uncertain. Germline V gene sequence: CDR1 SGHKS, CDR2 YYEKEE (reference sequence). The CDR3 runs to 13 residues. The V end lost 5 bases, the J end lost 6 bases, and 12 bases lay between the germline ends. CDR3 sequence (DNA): TGTGCCAGCAGTTTTCGAGAGGGTCAGCCCCAGCATTTT. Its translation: CASSFREGQPQHF.

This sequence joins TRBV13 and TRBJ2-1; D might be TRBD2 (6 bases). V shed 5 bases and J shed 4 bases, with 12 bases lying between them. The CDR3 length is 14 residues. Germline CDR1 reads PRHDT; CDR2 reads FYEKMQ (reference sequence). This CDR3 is CASSPSGGYNEQFF. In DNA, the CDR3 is TGTGCCAGCAGCCCGTCCGGGGGTTACAATGAGCAGTTCTTC.